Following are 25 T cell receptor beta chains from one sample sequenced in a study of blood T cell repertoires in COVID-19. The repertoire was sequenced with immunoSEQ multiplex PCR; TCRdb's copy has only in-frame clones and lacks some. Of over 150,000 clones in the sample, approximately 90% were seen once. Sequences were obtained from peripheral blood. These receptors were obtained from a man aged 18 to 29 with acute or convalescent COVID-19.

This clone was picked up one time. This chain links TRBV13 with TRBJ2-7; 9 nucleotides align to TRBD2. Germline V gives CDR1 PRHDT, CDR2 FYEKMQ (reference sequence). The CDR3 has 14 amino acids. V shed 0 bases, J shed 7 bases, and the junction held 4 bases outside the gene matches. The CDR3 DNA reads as TGTGCCAGCAGCTTAGGGGGCCTAGCGGGGGAGCAGTACTTC. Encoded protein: CASSLGGLAGEQYF.

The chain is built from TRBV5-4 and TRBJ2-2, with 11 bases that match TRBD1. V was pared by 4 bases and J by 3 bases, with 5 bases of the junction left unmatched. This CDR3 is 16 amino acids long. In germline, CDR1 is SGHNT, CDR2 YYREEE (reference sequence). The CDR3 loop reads CASSQTGQGDTGELFF. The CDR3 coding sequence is TGTGCCAGCAGCCAAACGGGACAGGGGGACACCGGGGAGCTGTTTTTT.

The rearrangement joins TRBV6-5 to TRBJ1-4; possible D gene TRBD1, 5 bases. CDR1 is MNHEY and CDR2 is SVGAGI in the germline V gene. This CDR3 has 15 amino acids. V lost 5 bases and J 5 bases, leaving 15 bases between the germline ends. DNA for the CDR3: TGTGCCAGCAGTAGGAGGGGAGTAGGGAATGAAAAACTGTTTTTT. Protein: CASSRRGVGNEKLFF.

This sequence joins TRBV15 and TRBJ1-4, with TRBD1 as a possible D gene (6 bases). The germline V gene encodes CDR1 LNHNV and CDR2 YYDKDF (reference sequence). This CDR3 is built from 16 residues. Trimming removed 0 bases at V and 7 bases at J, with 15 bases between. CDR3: CATSRDLVQGGEKLFF. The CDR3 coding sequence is TGTGCCACCAGCAGAGATCTGGTACAGGGCGGTGAAAAACTGTTTTTT.

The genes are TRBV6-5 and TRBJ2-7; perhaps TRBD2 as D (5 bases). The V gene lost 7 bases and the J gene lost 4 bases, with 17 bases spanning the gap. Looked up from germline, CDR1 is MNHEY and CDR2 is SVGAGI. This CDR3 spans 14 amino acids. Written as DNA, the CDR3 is TGTGCCAGCACCGCAGGACTGGTAGATTACGAGCAGTACTTC. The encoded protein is CASTAGLVDYEQYF.

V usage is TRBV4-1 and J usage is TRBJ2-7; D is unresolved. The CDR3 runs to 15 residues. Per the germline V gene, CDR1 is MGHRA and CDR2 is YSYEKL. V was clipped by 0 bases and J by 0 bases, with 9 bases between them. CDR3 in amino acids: CASSQDPGFSYEQYF. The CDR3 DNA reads TGCGCCAGCAGCCAAGATCCGGGTTTCTCCTACGAGCAGTACTTC.

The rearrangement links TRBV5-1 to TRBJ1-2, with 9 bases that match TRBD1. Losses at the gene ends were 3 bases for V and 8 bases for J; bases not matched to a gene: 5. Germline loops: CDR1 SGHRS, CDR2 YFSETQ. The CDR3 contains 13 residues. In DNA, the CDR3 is TGCGCCAGCAGCTGGGACAGGGAGGGCGGCTACACCTTC. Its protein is CASSWDREGGYTF.

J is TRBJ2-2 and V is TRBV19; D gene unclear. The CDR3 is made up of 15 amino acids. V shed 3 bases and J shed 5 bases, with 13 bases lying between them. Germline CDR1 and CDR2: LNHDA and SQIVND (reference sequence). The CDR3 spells CASSISSSLTGELFF. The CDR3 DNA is TGTGCCAGTAGTATTAGCAGCTCGTTGACCGGGGAGCTGTTTTTT.

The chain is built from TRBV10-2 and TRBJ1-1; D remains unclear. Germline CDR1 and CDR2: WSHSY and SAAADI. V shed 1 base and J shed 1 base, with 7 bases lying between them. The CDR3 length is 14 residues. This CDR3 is CASSELTRNTEAFF. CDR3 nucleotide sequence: TGCGCCAGCAGTGAGTTGACACGGAACACTGAAGCTTTCTTT.

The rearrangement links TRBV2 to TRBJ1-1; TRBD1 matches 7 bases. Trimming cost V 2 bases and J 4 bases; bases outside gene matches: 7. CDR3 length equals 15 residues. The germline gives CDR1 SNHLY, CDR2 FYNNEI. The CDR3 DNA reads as TGTGCCAGCAGTGAATATGGCCCAGGGGGCACTGAAGCTTTCTTT. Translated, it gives CASSEYGPGGTEAFF.

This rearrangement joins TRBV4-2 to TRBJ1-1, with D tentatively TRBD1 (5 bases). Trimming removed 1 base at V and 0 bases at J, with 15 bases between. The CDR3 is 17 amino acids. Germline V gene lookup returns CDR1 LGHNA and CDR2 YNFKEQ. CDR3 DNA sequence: TGTGCCAGCAGCCAAGTGGGTCAGGGCAGCATGAACACTGAAGCTTTCTTT. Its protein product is CASSQVGQGSMNTEAFF.

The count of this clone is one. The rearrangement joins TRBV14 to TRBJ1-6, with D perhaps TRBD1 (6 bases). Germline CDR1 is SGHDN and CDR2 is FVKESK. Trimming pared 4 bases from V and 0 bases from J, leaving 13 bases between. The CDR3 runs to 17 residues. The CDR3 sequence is CASSRFRDNSYNSPLHF. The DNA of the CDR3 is TGTGCCAGCAGCCGATTCCGGGACAACTCCTATAATTCACCCCTCCACTTT.

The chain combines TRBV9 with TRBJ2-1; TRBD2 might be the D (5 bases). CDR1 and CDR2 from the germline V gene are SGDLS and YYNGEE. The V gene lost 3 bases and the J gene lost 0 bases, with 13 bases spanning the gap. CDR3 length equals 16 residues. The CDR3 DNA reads TGTGCCAGCAGCGGCACGGGGTCGAGCTCCTACAATGAGCAGTTCTTC. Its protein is CASSGTGSSSYNEQFF.

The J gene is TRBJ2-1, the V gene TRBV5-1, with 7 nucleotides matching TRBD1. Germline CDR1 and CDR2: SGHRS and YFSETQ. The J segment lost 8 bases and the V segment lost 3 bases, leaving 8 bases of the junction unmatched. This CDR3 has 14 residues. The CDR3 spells CASSSTGESYEQFF. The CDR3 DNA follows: TGCGCCAGCAGCTCAACAGGGGAATCCTATGAGCAGTTCTTC.

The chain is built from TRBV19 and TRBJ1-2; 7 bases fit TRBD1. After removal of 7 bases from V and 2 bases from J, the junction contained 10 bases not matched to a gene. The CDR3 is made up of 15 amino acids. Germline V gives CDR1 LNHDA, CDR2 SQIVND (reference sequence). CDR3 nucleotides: TGTGCCAGTACGATAGGAGTGACAGGGAACTATGGCTACACCTTC. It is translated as CASTIGVTGNYGYTF. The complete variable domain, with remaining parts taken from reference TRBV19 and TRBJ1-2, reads DGGITQSPKYLFRKEGQNVTLSCEQNLNHDAMYWYRQDPGQGLRLIYYSQIVNDFQKGDIAEGYSVSREKKESFPLTVTSAQKNPTAFYLCASTIGVTGNYGYTFGSGTRLTVV.

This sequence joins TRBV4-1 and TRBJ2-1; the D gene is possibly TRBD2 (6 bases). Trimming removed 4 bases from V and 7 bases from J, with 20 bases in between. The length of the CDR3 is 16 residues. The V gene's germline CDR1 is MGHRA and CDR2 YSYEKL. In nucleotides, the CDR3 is TGCGCCAGCAGCCCCGTCCCGGCGGGGAACCTTAATGAGCAGTTCTTC. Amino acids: CASSPVPAGNLNEQFF.

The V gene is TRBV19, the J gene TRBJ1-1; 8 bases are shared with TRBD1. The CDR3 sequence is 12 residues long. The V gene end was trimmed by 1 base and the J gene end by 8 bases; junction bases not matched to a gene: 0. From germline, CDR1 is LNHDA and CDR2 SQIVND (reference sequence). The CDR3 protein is CASSIGDREAFF. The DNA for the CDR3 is TGTGCCAGTAGTATAGGGGACAGGGAAGCTTTCTTT.

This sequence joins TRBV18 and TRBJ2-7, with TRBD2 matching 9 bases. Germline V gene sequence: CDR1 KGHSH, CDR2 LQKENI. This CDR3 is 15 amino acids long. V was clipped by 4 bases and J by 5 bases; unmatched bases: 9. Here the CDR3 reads CASSRAGTSNHEQYF. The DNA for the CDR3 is TGTGCCAGCTCACGGGCCGGGACTAGCAACCACGAGCAGTACTTC.

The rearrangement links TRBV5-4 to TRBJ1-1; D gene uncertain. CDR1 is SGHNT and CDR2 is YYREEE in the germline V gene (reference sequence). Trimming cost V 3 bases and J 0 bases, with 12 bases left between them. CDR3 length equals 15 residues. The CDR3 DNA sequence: TGTGCCAGCAGCTCTCTAAAAACAGTGAACACTGAAGCTTTCTTT. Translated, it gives CASSSLKTVNTEAFF. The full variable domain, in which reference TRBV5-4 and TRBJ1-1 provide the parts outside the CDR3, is ETGVTQSPTHLIKTRGQQVTLRCSSQSGHNTVSWYQQALGQGPQFIFQYYREEENGRGNFPPRFSGLQFPNYSSELNVNALELDDSALYLCASSSLKTVNTEAFFGQGTRLTVV.

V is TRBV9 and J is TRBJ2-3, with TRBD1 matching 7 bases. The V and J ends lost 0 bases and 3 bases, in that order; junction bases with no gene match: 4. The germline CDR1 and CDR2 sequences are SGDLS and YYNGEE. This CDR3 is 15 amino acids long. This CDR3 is CASSVEGARTDTQYF. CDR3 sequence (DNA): TGTGCCAGCAGCGTAGAGGGGGCGCGGACAGATACGCAGTATTTT.

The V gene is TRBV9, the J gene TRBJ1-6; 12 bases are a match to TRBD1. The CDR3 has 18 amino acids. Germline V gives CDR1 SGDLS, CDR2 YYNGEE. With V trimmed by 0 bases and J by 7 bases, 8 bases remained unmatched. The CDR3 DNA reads TGTGCCAGCAGCGTAGAGGCCCCCGGGACAGGGGGCAATTCACCCCTCCACTTT. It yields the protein CASSVEAPGTGGNSPLHF.

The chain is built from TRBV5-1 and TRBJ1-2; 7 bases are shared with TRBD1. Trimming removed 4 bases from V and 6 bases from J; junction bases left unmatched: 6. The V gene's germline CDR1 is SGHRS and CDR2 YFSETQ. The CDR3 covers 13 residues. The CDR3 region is CASSIQGRDGYTF. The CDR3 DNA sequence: TGCGCCAGCAGCATACAGGGGCGGGATGGCTACACCTTC.

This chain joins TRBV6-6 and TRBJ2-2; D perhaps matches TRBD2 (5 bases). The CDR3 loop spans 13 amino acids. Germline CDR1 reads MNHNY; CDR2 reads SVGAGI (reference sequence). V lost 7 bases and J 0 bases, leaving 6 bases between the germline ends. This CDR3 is CASTRANTGELFF. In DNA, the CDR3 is TGTGCCAGCACGCGGGCGAACACCGGGGAGCTGTTTTTT.

This CDR3 reads CASTPSRGHYYNEQFF. CDR3 bases: TGTGCCAGCACCCCGTCCCGAGGACACTATTACAATGAGCAGTTCTTC. The J gene is TRBJ2-1, the V gene TRBV5-5, with D possibly being TRBD1 (5 bases). Trimming took off 6 bases at V and 4 bases at J, with 20 bases between the two ends. The germline gives CDR1 SGHKS, CDR2 YYEKEE (reference sequence). The CDR3 spans 16 residues.

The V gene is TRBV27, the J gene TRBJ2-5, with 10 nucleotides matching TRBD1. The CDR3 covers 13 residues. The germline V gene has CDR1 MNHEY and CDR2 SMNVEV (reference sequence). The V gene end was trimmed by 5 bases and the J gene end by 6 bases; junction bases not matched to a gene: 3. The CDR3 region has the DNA TGTGCCAGCAGTCTGGGACAGGGGAAGACCCAGTACTTC. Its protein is CASSLGQGKTQYF.